The 13 T cell receptor beta chains in this list originate from one sample, sequenced in a study of beta chain features in type 1 diabetes (dated by TCRdb to 2016 to 2019). The research as a whole found: In all four CD4+ subsets, TCRB CDR3 length was moderately but significantly shorter in type 1 diabetes patients.

The antigens of these receptors remain unknown. Preparation of the library involved the immunoSEQ multiplex PCR assay. The entire isolated RNA was reverse transcribed using the High Capacity cDNA Reverse Transcription Kit, and thus expressed TCRB transcripts were sequenced. Not all clones reach the TCRdb copy of this immuneACCESS table, which keeps in-frame sequences only. Checked studies attribute under half of the gap to unresolved V genes and leave the rest unexplained. The sample table lists some 700,000 clones, under 15% of them with a count of one. Approximately 0.02% of the sample comes from the top ten. Sequenced input: naive CD4+ T cells from blood. The sample's cell subset or site label is to be understood as: true naive CD4+ T cells. These receptors were obtained from a young man with type 1 diabetes.

This clone has only a few counts. The chain combines TRBV30 with TRBJ2-3, with 14 positions matching TRBD2. CDR3 length: 15 amino acids. V trimming: 8 bases; J trimming: 6 bases; junction bases outside the gene matches: 10. Germline V CDR1 and CDR2: GTSNPN, SVGIG (reference sequence). CDR3 nucleotide sequence: TGTGCCGCTAGACTAGCGGGGGGGAGTGGGGATACGCAGTATTTT. Its protein product is CAARLAGGSGDTQYF.

This clone occurred a few times. This chain links TRBV14 with TRBJ1-3; D is uncertain. CDR3 length equals 14 residues. Trimming removed 4 bases at V and 4 bases at J, with 11 bases between. Germline assignment: CDR1 SGHDN and CDR2 FVKESK. The CDR3 DNA sequence: TGTGCCAGCAGCCCAACGACGGTAGGAAACACCATATATTTT. Its protein is CASSPTTVGNTIYF.

Comments on this clone: Other DNA sequences in this specimen translate into the identical CDR3. The chain carries TRBV29-1 and TRBJ2-7; the D gene is possibly TRBD1 (6 bases). The CDR3 length is 11 residues. Trimming cost V 4 bases and J 4 bases, with 8 bases left between them. Germline CDR1 reads SQVTM; CDR2 reads ANQGSEA. The CDR3 coding sequence is TGCAGCGTTGGGACAGCGTACGAGCAGTACTTC. Residues: CSVGTAYEQYF.

The chain combines TRBV7-2 with TRBJ2-3; no firm D call. The CDR3 totals 14 residues. V was pared by 5 bases and J by 4 bases, with 13 bases between. Per germline, CDR1 SGHTA and CDR2 FQGNSA. CDR3 coding DNA: TGTGCCAGCAGCGATAGAAGGCTTGCAGATACGCAGTATTTT. Translated: CASSDRRLADTQYF.

J is TRBJ1-4 and V is TRBV5-1; no reliable D call. V dropped 4 bases and J dropped 8 bases, with 15 bases sitting between them. Germline V gene data show CDR1 as SGHRS and CDR2 as YFSETQ. This CDR3 is 14 amino acids long. CDR3 region: CASSPGQEGEKLFF. The CDR3 DNA reads TGCGCCAGCAGCCCCGGCCAAGAGGGCGAAAAACTGTTTTTT.

This clone was seen more than once but under ten times. The chain carries TRBV30 and TRBJ2-3; 7 nucleotides line up with TRBD1. From germline, CDR1 is GTSNPN and CDR2 SVGIG (reference sequence). J gave up 1 base and V 4 bases, and 8 bases lay outside the gene matches. This CDR3 contains 15 residues. Written as DNA, the CDR3 is TGTGCCTGGACTCACAGGGGATCGGGCACAGATACGCAGTATTTT. This gives the protein CAWTHRGSGTDTQYF. The full variable domain, rest sourced from reference TRBV30 and TRBJ2-3, is SQTIHQWPATLVQPVGSPLSLECTVEGTSNPNLYWYRQAAGRGLQLLFYSVGIGQISSEVPQNLSASRPQDRQFILSSKKLLLSDSGFYLCAWTHRGSGTDTQYFGPGTRLTVL.

This clone was counted a few times. The V gene is TRBV30, the J gene TRBJ1-6; perhaps TRBD1 as D (6 bases). The germline gives CDR1 GTSNPN, CDR2 SVGIG (reference sequence). Trimming left V 4 bases short and J 0 bases short, with 16 bases between. CDR3 length: 17 residues. The CDR3 DNA follows: TGTGCCTGGACTGGACAGCGGACTAGCTCCTATAATTCACCCCTCCACTTT. Translated, it gives CAWTGQRTSSYNSPLHF.

This clone was found a few times. The CDR3 DNA follows: TGTGCCAGCTCACCAGGAGTAGCGACAGATACGCAGTATTTT. Its protein product is CASSPGVATDTQYF. This chain links TRBV18 with TRBJ2-3; a weak D match, TRBD2 (5 bases). The V and J ends lost 2 bases and 3 bases respectively, with 9 bases between them. The CDR3 sequence is 14 residues long. Germline V lookup: CDR1 KGHSH, CDR2 LQKENI.

This clone has just a few counts. The chain joins TRBV25-1 to TRBJ2-1; 11 positions match TRBD1. Looked up from germline, CDR1 is MGHDK and CDR2 is SYGVNS. The CDR3 runs 17 residues. V shed 6 bases, J shed 5 bases, and the junction held 12 bases outside the gene matches. This CDR3 is CASRTGTGGSVNNEQFF. CDR3 nucleotide sequence: TGTGCCAGCAGAACCGGGACAGGGGGTTCGGTTAACAATGAGCAGTTCTTC.

The chain employs TRBV7-3 and TRBJ1-4, with D unclear. Trimming cost V 4 bases and J 0 bases, with 3 bases left between them. Germline CDR1 reads SGHTA; CDR2 reads FQGTGA. This CDR3 has 13 amino acids. The CDR3 DNA is TGTGCCAGCAGCTACGCAACTAATGAAAAACTGTTTTTT. The encoded protein is CASSYATNEKLFF.

The CDR3, as DNA: TGTGCCAGCAGTTTGGGCGCCGGGGGCCCCCATGAGCAGTTCTTC. Protein: CASSLGAGGPHEQFF. This chain uses TRBV28 with TRBJ2-1; D is possibly TRBD1 or TRBD2 (6 bases each). The CDR3 is made up of 15 amino acids. CDR1 is MDHEN, CDR2 SYDVKM, per germline. The ends were cut back, 3 bases at V and 8 bases at J, with 17 bases in the middle.

This chain links TRBV10-3 with TRBJ2-5; 7 bases match TRBD1. Trimming cost V 6 bases and J 2 bases; bases outside gene matches: 6. CDR1 is ENHRY, CDR2 SYGVKD, per germline. CDR3 size: 14 residues. CDR3 region: CAIRTGTAQETQYF. The CDR3 DNA reads TGTGCCATCAGAACCGGGACAGCGCAAGAGACCCAGTACTTC.

In its sample, this clone was seen a few times. The rearrangement joins TRBV30 to TRBJ1-5, with D unresolved. This CDR3 has 15 residues. The germline CDR1 and CDR2 sequences are GTSNPN and SVGIG (reference sequence). Trimming took 0 bases from V and 3 from J, leaving 12 bases between them. The CDR3 sequence: CAWSVGLVVNQPQHF. For the CDR3, the DNA is TGTGCCTGGAGTGTAGGGTTGGTGGTCAATCAGCCCCAGCATTTT.